This passage covers 29 T cell receptor beta chains from one sample sequenced in a study of cytomegalovirus exposure and HLA in healthy donors. Primers included in the PCR were 60 Vbeta and 13 Jbeta primers. Only in-frame clones appear in the TCRdb table, and some are missing; sequencing was by immunoSEQ multiplex PCR. Among some 100,000 clones listed, around 76% were seen once. Sequences were obtained from PBMCs. These receptors came from a woman aged 40 to 50 in good health and CMV-seropositive.

This clone has just one count. This chain joins TRBV6-5 and TRBJ1-1, with D uncertain. This CDR3 has 12 amino acids. Per germline, CDR1 MNHEY and CDR2 SVGAGI. Trimming pared 4 bases from V and 2 bases from J, leaving 5 bases between. The CDR3 DNA reads as TGTGCCAGCAGTTCGGTTAACACTGAAGCTTTCTTT. Its protein is CASSSVNTEAFF.

The rearrangement joins TRBV2 to TRBJ1-2; the D gene is possibly TRBD1 (5 bases). Trimming cost V 5 bases and J 8 bases, with 15 bases left between them. Germline V gene data show CDR1 as SNHLY and CDR2 as FYNNEI. CDR3 length equals 13 residues. The CDR3 loop reads CASSTGGDLGYTF. CDR3 sequence (DNA): TGTGCCAGCAGTACTGGGGGGGACCTAGGCTACACCTTC.

This chain links TRBV7-8 with TRBJ1-5; the D gene is possibly TRBD1 (6 bases). CDR1 is SGHVS and CDR2 is FQNEAQ in the germline V gene. CDR3 length equals 16 residues. V lost 5 bases to trimming and J lost 7 bases, with 21 bases between them. CDR3 coding DNA: TGTGCCAGCAGCCAAACAAACAGGGTTTCTAGGCAGCCCCAGCATTTT. This sequence encodes CASSQTNRVSRQPQHF.

This clone has more than one count but fewer than ten. The chain links TRBV10-3 to TRBJ2-3; 7 bases map to TRBD1. This CDR3 comprises 18 residues. Germline assignment: CDR1 ENHRY and CDR2 SYGVKD. Trimming took 0 bases from V and 1 from J; bases not matched to a gene: 10. The CDR3 loop is CAISESVTGLRGTDTQYF. The CDR3 DNA reads as TGTGCCATCAGTGAGTCTGTGACAGGGCTCCGGGGCACAGATACGCAGTATTTT.

This chain joins TRBV5-1 and TRBJ1-6, with D possibly TRBD1 on 6 matching bases. CDR3 size: 18 residues. Germline-derived CDR1 and CDR2 are SGHRS and YFSETQ. V was pared by 2 bases and J by 0 bases, with 15 bases between. The CDR3 DNA reads TGCGCCAGCAGCTTTTCAACAGGGTCCAACTCCTATAATTCACCCCTCCACTTT. This encodes CASSFSTGSNSYNSPLHF.

This chain connects TRBV11-2 to TRBJ1-2, with TRBD1 identical over 7 bases. Trimming took 3 bases from V and 3 from J; bases not matched to a gene: 7. The CDR3 loop spans 15 amino acids. The V gene's germline CDR1 is SGHAT and CDR2 FQNNGV. As DNA, the CDR3 is TGTGCCAGCAGCTTCGCGGGGACAGCGCACTATGGCTACACCTTC. Translated, it gives CASSFAGTAHYGYTF.

The V gene is TRBV19, the J gene TRBJ2-3; TRBD2 is a possible D gene (6 bases). V was shortened by 3 bases and J by 0 bases, with 31 bases between the two germline ends. The germline CDR1 and CDR2 sequences are LNHDA and SQIVND (reference sequence). The CDR3 contains 22 residues. This CDR3 reads CASSMWDFRGHLSEPSTDTQYF. CDR3 nucleotide sequence: TGTGCCAGTAGTATGTGGGACTTCCGCGGACATCTCTCTGAGCCTAGCACAGATACGCAGTATTTT. The variable domain in full, with the rest retrieved from reference TRBV19 and TRBJ2-3, is DGGITQSPKYLFRKEGQNVTLSCEQNLNHDAMYWYRQDPGQGLRLIYYSQIVNDFQKGDIAEGYSVSREKKESFPLTVTSAQKNPTAFYLCASSMWDFRGHLSEPSTDTQYFGPGTRLTVL.

J is TRBJ1-1 and V is TRBV14, with a possible D match to TRBD1 (6 bases). Trimming pared 4 bases from V and 3 bases from J, leaving 12 bases between. This CDR3 region has 14 residues. Germline CDR1 SGHDN, CDR2 FVKESK. The CDR3 here is CASSRAGAYTEAFF. For the CDR3, the DNA is TGTGCCAGCAGCCGGGCAGGGGCGTACACTGAAGCTTTCTTT.

The chain is built from TRBV6-5 and TRBJ2-1; D is ambiguous. V gave up 4 bases and J gave up 3 bases, with 13 bases separating them. CDR3 length: 15 residues. Germline V gene data show CDR1 as MNHEY and CDR2 as SVGAGI. CDR3 sequence reads: CASSSHDPGYNEQFF. Here the CDR3 DNA reads TGTGCCAGCAGTTCCCACGACCCAGGCTACAATGAGCAGTTCTTC.

The rearrangement uses TRBV7-9 and TRBJ1-2; D is undetermined. Germline-derived CDR1 and CDR2 are SEHNR and FQNEAQ (reference sequence). Trimming left V 2 bases short and J 4 bases short, with 11 bases between. This CDR3 region has 14 residues. CDR3: CASSLRETLYGYTF. CDR3 nucleotides: TGTGCCAGCAGCTTAAGAGAAACCCTCTATGGCTACACCTTC.

This CDR3 reads CAITPRQGSGELFF. CDR3 nucleotide sequence: TGTGCCATCACCCCAAGACAGGGGTCCGGGGAGCTGTTTTTT. This chain uses TRBV10-3 with TRBJ2-2; TRBD1 matches 8 bases. CDR3 length equals 14 residues. Germline assignment: CDR1 ENHRY and CDR2 SYGVKD. With V trimmed by 7 bases and J by 6 bases, 7 bases remained unmatched.

The rearrangement uses TRBV18 and TRBJ1-1; D not resolved. V was shortened by 0 bases and J by 6 bases, with 8 bases between the two germline ends. This CDR3 comprises 13 residues. The germline CDR1 and CDR2 sequences are KGHSH and LQKENI. CDR3 bases: TGTGCCAGCTCACCACCGCCCCAGGCTGAAGCTTTCTTT. It is translated as CASSPPPQAEAFF. The full variable domain, rest sourced from reference TRBV18 and TRBJ1-1, is NAGVMQNPRHLVRRRGQEARLRCSPMKGHSHVYWYRQLPEEGLKFMVYLQKENIIDESGMPKERFSAEFPKEGPSILRIQQVVRGDSAAYFCASSPPPQAEAFFGQGTRLTVV.

The V gene is TRBV5-6, the J gene TRBJ2-1, with a tentative D call TRBD2 (6 bases). CDR3 length: 12 amino acids. Trimming took 1 base from V and 10 from J, leaving 9 bases between them. Germline CDR1 and CDR2: SGHDT and YYEEEE. CDR3 sequence (DNA): TGTGCCAGCAGCTTGCGGGCGGGGGAGCAGTTCTTC. Translation gives CASSLRAGEQFF. The full variable domain, its missing parts supplied by reference TRBV5-6 and TRBJ2-1, is DAGVTQSPTHLIKTRGQQVTLRCSPKSGHDTVSWYQQALGQGPQFIFQYYEEEERQRGNFPDRFSGHQFPNYSSELNVNALLLGDSALYLCASSLRAGEQFFGPGTRLTVL.

The rearrangement uses TRBV6-1 and TRBJ1-1; 10 positions match TRBD1. This CDR3 comprises 15 residues. Germline CDR1 is MNHNS and CDR2 is SASEGT. Unmatched junction bases numbered 8, after V lost 5 bases and J lost 5 bases. CDR3 in DNA: TGTGCCAGCAGTTCCAAGACAGGGGGCGGAACTGAAGCTTTCTTT. Its protein product is CASSSKTGGGTEAFF.

The chain links TRBV6-1 to TRBJ1-6; 7 bases are shared with TRBD1. Germline V gene data show CDR1 as MNHNS and CDR2 as SASEGT. Unmatched junction bases numbered 11, after V lost 5 bases and J lost 10 bases. CDR3 length equals 15 residues. For the CDR3, the DNA is TGTGCCAGCAGTAGGGACAGTAACGGGTACTCACCCCTCCACTTT. This sequence encodes CASSRDSNGYSPLHF.

The CDR3 reads CASSLASGGFQETQYF. The CDR3 DNA sequence: TGTGCCAGCAGCTTAGCGTCGGGGGGGTTTCAAGAGACCCAGTACTTC. The rearrangement joins TRBV7-2 to TRBJ2-5, with TRBD2 identical over 8 bases. The V gene's germline CDR1 is SGHTA and CDR2 FQGNSA. This CDR3 is 16 amino acids long. V was clipped by 0 bases and J by 2 bases; unmatched bases: 5. Together with reference TRBV7-2 and TRBJ2-5, the CDR3 gives the full variable domain: GAGVSQSPSNKVTEKGKDVELRCDPISGHTALYWYRQSLGQGLEFLIYFQGNSAPDKSGLPSDRFSAERTGGSVSTLTIQRTQQEDSAVYLCASSLASGGFQETQYFGPGTRLLVL.

This chain links TRBV18 with TRBJ1-1; no definite D call. In germline, CDR1 is KGHSH, CDR2 LQKENI. V was cut by 0 bases and J by 1 base, with 9 bases left in between. The CDR3 sequence is 15 residues long. For the CDR3, the DNA is TGTGCCAGCTCACCACCCGCGGGCGGGAACACTGAAGCTTTCTTT. Amino acid sequence: CASSPPAGGNTEAFF.

The chain is built from TRBV6-5 and TRBJ1-2, with TRBD1 identical over 9 bases. Germline V gene lookup returns CDR1 MNHEY and CDR2 SVGAGI. The CDR3 length is 14 residues. J lost 7 bases, V lost 4 bases, and 7 bases had no gene match. CDR3 in amino acids: CASSSGTGPGGYTF. The CDR3 DNA follows: TGTGCCAGCAGTTCCGGGACAGGGCCTGGTGGCTACACCTTC.

The gene calls are TRBV29-1 and TRBJ2-7, with 9 nucleotides matching TRBD1. V trimming: 6 bases; J trimming: 5 bases; junction bases outside the gene matches: 8. Germline V lookup: CDR1 SQVTM, CDR2 ANQGSEA. The CDR3 consists of 13 residues. The CDR3: CSVRGTGSHEQYF. The CDR3 DNA reads TGCAGCGTGAGGGGGACAGGGAGCCACGAGCAGTACTTC.

The V call is TRBV30, the J call TRBJ1-5, with TRBD1 as a possible D gene (6 bases). V gave up 2 bases and J gave up 1 base, with 9 bases separating them. Germline V gives CDR1 GTSNPN, CDR2 SVGIG (reference sequence). This CDR3 spans 14 amino acids. This CDR3 reads CAWSRQVSNQPQHF. The CDR3, as DNA: TGTGCCTGGAGTCGACAGGTGAGCAATCAGCCCCAGCATTTT.

The chain recombines TRBV6-5 with TRBJ1-6, with D uncertain. Germline CDR1 is MNHEY and CDR2 is SVGAGI. The CDR3 runs to 14 residues. Trimming left V 7 bases short and J 0 bases short, with 7 bases between. The CDR3 loop is CASMGSSYNSPLHF. The CDR3 coding sequence is TGTGCCAGCATGGGGAGCTCCTATAATTCACCCCTCCACTTT.

This chain joins TRBV28 and TRBJ1-1; TRBD1 aligns across 11 bases. V lost 6 bases to trimming and J lost 1 base; unmatched junction nucleotides: 10. CDR1 MDHEN and CDR2 SYDVKM come from the germline V gene. The CDR3 loop spans 17 amino acids. CDR3 in amino acids: CASRPAGTGGSNTEAFF. The CDR3 DNA is TGTGCCAGCAGGCCAGCCGGGACAGGGGGGTCGAACACTGAAGCTTTCTTT.

The rearrangement links TRBV27 to TRBJ1-2; D gene unclear. The CDR3 spans 12 residues. The V end lost 6 bases, the J end lost 6 bases, and 11 bases lay between the germline ends. In germline, CDR1 is MNHEY, CDR2 SMNVEV (reference sequence). CDR3 sequence reads: CASSPTGNGYTF. The CDR3 region has the DNA TGTGCCAGCAGCCCGACGGGGAATGGCTACACCTTC.

This chain links TRBV29-1 with TRBJ1-1; D is perhaps TRBD1 (6 bases). The CDR3 sequence is 12 residues long. V shed 7 bases and J shed 6 bases, with 15 bases lying between them. Germline lookup yields CDR1 SQVTM and CDR2 ANQGSEA. The CDR3 is CSADHRVAEAFF. The CDR3 DNA reads TGCAGCGCAGATCACAGGGTGGCTGAAGCTTTCTTT.

The chain links TRBV6-5 to TRBJ2-7; tentatively, D is TRBD1 (6 bases). The CDR3 extends over 12 amino acids. Trimming shortened V by 6 bases and J by 2 bases, and 8 bases separated the two germline ends. CDR1 is MNHEY and CDR2 is SVGAGI in the germline V gene. The CDR3 loop is CASRRTAYEQYF. The CDR3 region has the DNA TGTGCCAGCAGGCGGACAGCCTACGAGCAGTACTTC.

V is TRBV5-4 and J is TRBJ1-1; D gene unclear. Germline assignment: CDR1 SGHNT and CDR2 YYREEE (reference sequence). This CDR3 has 14 amino acids. V lost 4 bases and J lost 4, with 14 bases in between. The CDR3 DNA follows: TGTGCCAGCAGCATTGGGTGGGGAGGCACTGAAGCTTTCTTT. Its protein is CASSIGWGGTEAFF.

The CDR3 sequence is CSVNRGREYGYTF. The DNA of the CDR3 is TGCAGCGTAAACAGGGGGCGGGAATATGGCTACACCTTC. The chain is built from TRBV29-1 and TRBJ1-2, with 9 bases identical to TRBD1. Germline V gene data show CDR1 as SQVTM and CDR2 as ANQGSEA. V shed 6 bases, J shed 5 bases, and the junction held 7 bases outside the gene matches. The CDR3 is 13 residues long.

The V call is TRBV7-9, the J call TRBJ2-1; the match to TRBD2 covers 7 bases. Germline V gene lookup returns CDR1 SEHNR and CDR2 FQNEAQ (reference sequence). The V and J ends lost 6 bases and 1 base, in that order; junction bases with no gene match: 6. The CDR3 totals 15 residues. The CDR3 coding sequence is TGTGCCAGCAGTTTGAGGGAGGGATCCTACAATGAGCAGTTCTTC. Its translation is CASSLREGSYNEQFF.

The chain employs TRBV7-8 and TRBJ1-2; D remains unclear. The V and J ends lost 3 bases and 7 bases respectively, with 21 bases between them. This CDR3 is built from 16 residues. Germline-derived CDR1 and CDR2 are SGHVS and FQNEAQ. CDR3 in DNA: TGTGCCAGCAGCTTCGCCCCCCGAAGCAGACGCGGTGGCTACACCTTC. Residues: CASSFAPRSRRGGYTF.